This is a list of T cell receptor beta chains from one sample in a study of T cells in localized non-small cell lung cancer. TCRdb's copy holds only in-frame clones and misses some; the assay was immunoSEQ multiplex PCR. The sample yields 2,400 or so clones, about a fifth seen once. Sequenced material: normal lung tissue next to the tumor, taken before any cancer treatment. The receptor source for this set is a man aged 40 to 70 with stage I squamous cell lung carcinoma. CDR3s include the opening cysteine and the closing phenylalanine or tryptophan. A D gene is named only where the DNA matches it firmly. Clone size is given for some rows only: seen once, a few or many times, or a class if the clone is expanded.

V gene	J gene	D gene	clone size	CDR3 DNA	CDR3 protein
TRBV6-8	TRBJ2-5	-	few	TGTGCCAGCACCAAATGGGGGGAAGAGACCCAGTACTTC	CASTKWGEETQYF
TRBV19	TRBJ1-2	-	few	TGTGCCAGTTCCCGGGGGAACTATGGCTACACCTTC	CASSRGNYGYTF
TRBV28	TRBJ2-5	TRBD1	-	TGTGCCAGCAGTTTTTCATACCGGGACAGGGAAGAGACCCAGTACTTC	CASSFSYRDREETQYF
TRBV29-1	TRBJ1-2	-	-	TGCAGCGTTGAATCCCGGGGAGGGAACTATGGCTACACCTTC	CSVESRGGNYGYTF
TRBV7-1	TRBJ1-1	-	-	TGTGCCAGCAGCCCGGTGGGGGGTGGCACTGAAGCTTTCTTT	CASSPVGGGTEAFF
TRBV6-8	TRBJ1-1	-	large	TGTGCCAGCAGTTACGGGGACACTGAAGCTTTCTTT	CASSYGDTEAFF
TRBV18	TRBJ2-3	-	-	TGTGCCAGCTCCCCCCGGGGGCAGGGGGGAGATACGCAGTATTTT	CASSPRGQGGDTQYF
TRBV30	TRBJ1-1	-	-	TGTGCCTGGAGAAGAGGGACATTTATATCGAACACTGAAGCTTTCTTT	CAWRRGTFISNTEAFF
TRBV19	TRBJ2-3	-	-	TGTGCCAGTAGTATGGGGCTTACTGTCACAGATACGCAGTATTTT	CASSMGLTVTDTQYF
TRBV19	TRBJ1-1	-	-	TGTGCCAGTAGTATAAGGTCGGCGAACACTGAAGCTTTCTTT	CASSIRSANTEAFF
TRBV19	TRBJ2-5	TRBD2	medium-sized	TGTGCCAGTAGTCCCGGACTAGCGGGGGGGCCCAGGGAGACCCAGTACTTC	CASSPGLAGGPRETQYF
TRBV19	TRBJ2-7	TRBD1	few	TGTGCCAGTAATGACAGGGGAAGAGAATACGAGCAGTACTTC	CASNDRGREYEQYF
TRBV9	TRBJ1-3	-	few	TGTGCCAGCAGCGCAAGGCGGGTAGGGGGAAACACCATATATTTT	CASSARRVGGNTIYF
TRBV11-3	TRBJ2-1	-	few	TGTGCCAGCGACGGTGTAGTGGGGGGAAACTACAATGAGCAGTTCTTC	CASDGVVGGNYNEQFF
TRBV11-3	TRBJ2-3	TRBD2	medium-sized	TGTGCCAGCAGCCAAGGTCCTAGCGGGAGTACAGATACGCAGTATTTT	CASSQGPSGSTDTQYF
TRBV29-1	TRBJ2-5	-	-	TGCAGCGCCCTAGGTAAACTTAAACAAGAGACCCAGTACTTC	CSALGKLKQETQYF
TRBV27	TRBJ2-1	-	few	TGTGCCACCCTAGGGGGGGGCAATGAGCAGTTCTTC	CATLGGGNEQFF
TRBV19	TRBJ2-6	-	-	TGTGCCAGTAATCGGGGGACAGTTGGGGCCAACGTCCTGACTTTC	CASNRGTVGANVLTF
TRBV29-1	TRBJ2-4	-	-	TGCAGCGTCGAGGAGAGGGTTAGAAACATTCAGTACTTC	CSVEERVRNIQYF
TRBV11-3	TRBJ2-1	-	few	TGTGCCAGCAGCTTAACAGCCTCCTACAATGAGCAGTTCTTC	CASSLTASYNEQFF
TRBV11-3	TRBJ2-2	-	few	TGTGCCAGCACCCACCGGGGGAATTTAGGGACCGGGGAGCTGTTTTTT	CASTHRGNLGTGELFF
TRBV6-8	TRBJ2-5	TRBD2	medium-sized	TGTGCCAGCAGGGGGCTAGCGGGGGGACTCCAAGAGACCCAGTACTTC	CASRGLAGGLQETQYF
TRBV7-8	TRBJ1-5	-	-	TGTGCCAGCAGCTTAGACGGAAATCAGCCCCAGCATTTT	CASSLDGNQPQHF
TRBV30	TRBJ2-7	-	few	TGTGCCTGGAGTGGGGGGCGGACCGCCGCCTACTACGAGCAGTACTTC	CAWSGGRTAAYYEQYF
TRBV28	TRBJ1-5	-	few	TGTGCCAGCAGTTTCGGGCAGAGACATCAGCCCCAGCATTTT	CASSFGQRHQPQHF
TRBV6-8	TRBJ2-2	-	medium-sized	TGTGCCAGCAGTTACGGTGGGACCGGGGAGCTGTTTTTT	CASSYGGTGELFF
TRBV28	TRBJ2-2	TRBD1	-	TGTGCCAGCAGTACCTACAGGGGGACCGGGGAGCTGTTTTTT	CASSTYRGTGELFF
TRBV6-8	TRBJ2-1	-	large	TGTGCCAGCAGCCTCGGGAGCCATCTATCCTACAATGAGCAGTTCTTC	CASSLGSHLSYNEQFF
TRBV19	TRBJ2-7	TRBD2	few	TGTGCCAGTAGGTCCGGGGGGGGATCCTACGAGCAGTACTTC	CASRSGGGSYEQYF
TRBV23-1	TRBJ1-1	-	-	TGCGCCAGCGCCCCGCCCCACGGGAGGCTCTACACTGAAGCTTTCTTT	CASAPPHGRLYTEAFF
TRBV11-3	TRBJ1-4	-	few	TGTGCCAGCAGCCAAAACTCGCCCGGGGCCGGGGGTGAAAAACTGTTTTTT	CASSQNSPGAGGEKLFF
TRBV6-8	TRBJ1-2	TRBD1	few	TGTGCCAGCAGATTAGGACAGGGTGGCGGCTACACCTTC	CASRLGQGGGYTF
TRBV1	TRBJ2-1	-	-	TGCGCCAGCAGCCAAGCGCTAGCGGGGGGTAACAATGAGCAGTTCTTC	CASSQALAGGNNEQFF
TRBV29-1	TRBJ2-3	TRBD1	-	TGCAGCGTTGAGGCAGGGGGCTACACAGATACGCAGTATTTT	CSVEAGGYTDTQYF
TRBV6-8	TRBJ1-2	TRBD1	-	TGTGCCAGCAGTCCGGGACAGGGGGCGGAAGGCTACACCTTC	CASSPGQGAEGYTF
TRBV19	TRBJ2-3	-	few	TGTGCCAGTAGCCTCGACAGGAGTAGCACAGATACGCAGTATTTT	CASSLDRSSTDTQYF
TRBV6-8	TRBJ1-1	-	-	TGTGCCAGCAGTTACTCCCAGGGGCAGAACACTGAAGCTTTCTTT	CASSYSQGQNTEAFF
TRBV11-3	TRBJ2-1	TRBD2	medium-sized	TGTGCCAGCAGCTACCTAGCGGGGGGGCTCAATGAGCAGTTCTTC	CASSYLAGGLNEQFF
TRBV28	TRBJ1-5	TRBD1	-	TGTGCCAGCAGCCGGGGACAGGGCAAGCCCCAGCATTTT	CASSRGQGKPQHF
TRBV5-1	TRBJ2-5	TRBD2	-	TGCGCCAGCAGCAGAAACAGCGGGGGGGCCACGGATGGAAGGTTAGGGGCCCAGTACTTC	CASSRNSGGATDGRLGAQYF